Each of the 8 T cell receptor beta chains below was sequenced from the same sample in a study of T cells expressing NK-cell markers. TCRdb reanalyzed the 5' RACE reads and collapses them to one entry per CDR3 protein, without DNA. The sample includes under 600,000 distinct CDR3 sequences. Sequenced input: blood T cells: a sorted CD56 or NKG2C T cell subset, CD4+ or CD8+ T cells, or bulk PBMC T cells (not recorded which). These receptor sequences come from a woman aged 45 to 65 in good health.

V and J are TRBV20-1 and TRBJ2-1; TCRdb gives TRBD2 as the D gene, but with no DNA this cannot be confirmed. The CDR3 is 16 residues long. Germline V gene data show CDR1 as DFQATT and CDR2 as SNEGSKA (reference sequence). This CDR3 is CSARDRAGGGPLEQFF.

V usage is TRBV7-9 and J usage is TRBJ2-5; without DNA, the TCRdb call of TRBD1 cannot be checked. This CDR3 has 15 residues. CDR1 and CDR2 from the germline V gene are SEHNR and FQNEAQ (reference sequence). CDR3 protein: CASSIRGALQETQYF.

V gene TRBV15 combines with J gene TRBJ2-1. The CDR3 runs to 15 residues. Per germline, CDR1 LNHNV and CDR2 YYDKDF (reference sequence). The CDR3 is CATTQDRSSYNEQFF. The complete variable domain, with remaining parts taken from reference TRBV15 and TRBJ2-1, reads DAMVIQNPRYQVTQFGKPVTLSCSQTLNHNVMYWYQQKSSQAPKLLFHYYDKDFNNEADTPDNFQSRRPNTSFCFLDIRSPGLGDTAMYLCATTQDRSSYNEQFFGPGTRLTVL.

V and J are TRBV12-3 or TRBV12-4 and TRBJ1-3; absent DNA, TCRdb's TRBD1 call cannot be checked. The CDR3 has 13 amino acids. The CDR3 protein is CASTFPGWNTIYF.

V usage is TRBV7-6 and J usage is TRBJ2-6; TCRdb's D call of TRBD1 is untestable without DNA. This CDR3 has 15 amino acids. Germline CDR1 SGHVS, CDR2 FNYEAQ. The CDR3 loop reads CASSPGGGGANVLTF.

The CDR3: CASNSGGRGQPQHF. This chain uses TRBV6-5 with TRBJ1-5; TCRdb gives TRBD1 as the D gene, but with no DNA this cannot be confirmed. This CDR3 has 14 residues. Germline loops: CDR1 MNHEY, CDR2 SVGAGI.

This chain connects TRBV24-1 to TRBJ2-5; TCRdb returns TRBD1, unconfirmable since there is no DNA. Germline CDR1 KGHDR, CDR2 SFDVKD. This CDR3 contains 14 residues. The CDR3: CATSGGRGKETQYF.

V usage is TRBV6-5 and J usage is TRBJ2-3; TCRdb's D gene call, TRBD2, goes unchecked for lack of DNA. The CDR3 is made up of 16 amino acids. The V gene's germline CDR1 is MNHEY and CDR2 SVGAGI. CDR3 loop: CASRPSRGGKADTQYF.